This section outlines one T cell receptor beta chain sequence together with its context. CDR1 is LNHNV, CDR2 YYDKDF, per germline (reference sequence). This CDR3 region has 16 residues. Trimming took 0 bases from V and 5 from J, leaving 16 bases between them. This sample stems from a study of blood T cell repertoires in COVID-19. TCRdb's table, derived via immunoSEQ multiplex PCR, lists solely in-frame clones and lacks some. The table includes some 65,000 clones, about nine tenths detected once. The rearrangement links TRBV15 to TRBJ1-2, with D tentatively TRBD1 (5 bases). Sequences were obtained from peripheral blood. This clonotype was sampled from a man aged 50 to 59 with COVID-19, enrolled during active disease. CDR3 protein: CATSRDDSRLGYGYTF. CDR3 nucleotide sequence: TGTGCCACCAGCAGAGATGACAGCAGATTAGGGTATGGCTACACCTTC.